Listed below are T cell receptor beta chains from one sample, sequenced in a study of T-cell reconstitution after alpha-beta-depleted transplantation in children. One entry per CDR3 protein, called by TCRdb with MiXCR from the PCR reads. The profile shows about 980,000 distinct CDR3 sequences, about 29% of them singletons. The source material was PBMCs, mostly from graft donor cells, sampled 360 days after TCRalphabeta/CD19-depleted stem cell transplant. These receptors were obtained from a boy under two years old who had a stem cell transplant for SCID, so the T cells may come from the graft donor. Each CDR3 is given with its conserved first and last residue. D genes are given only for firm matches. Clone size is stated in some rows and not others, as once, few, many or a class when expanded.

J gene | clone size | V gene | D gene | CDR3 protein
TRBJ2-1 | NA | TRBV25-1 | NA | CASRPRDSPYNEQFF
TRBJ2-7 | NA | TRBV18 | NA | CASSPLDIGHEQYF
TRBJ2-3 | once | TRBV4-1 | NA | CASSQDLGAGDTQYF
TRBJ2-3 | NA | TRBV20-1 | TRBD1 | CSATPTGTGRGTQYF
TRBJ2-1 | few | TRBV12-3/TRBV12-4 | TRBD2 | CASSLAAGGLSNEQFF
TRBJ1-1 | NA | TRBV29-1 | NA | CSAPDPRGGEAFF
TRBJ2-7 | NA | TRBV10-3 | NA | CAISVVGAYEQYF
TRBJ2-1 | few | TRBV4-3 | TRBD2 | CASSQDRGLADYNEQFF
TRBJ2-3 | few | TRBV12-3/TRBV12-4 | NA | CASSPLEDTQYF
TRBJ2-1 | few | TRBV12-3/TRBV12-4 | NA | CASSPFGAYNEQFF
TRBJ2-7 | NA | TRBV6-6 | NA | CASGREGYEQYF
TRBJ1-4 | NA | TRBV20-1 | NA | CSAPLGLRQEKLFF
TRBJ2-5 | NA | TRBV5-1 | TRBD2 | CASSLAETSFETQYF
TRBJ2-6 | NA | TRBV14 | NA | CASSQDRKVGHSGANVLTF
TRBJ2-3 | NA | TRBV4-1 | TRBD2 | CANSQGGYSGGATDTQYF
TRBJ2-2 | NA | TRBV20-1 | TRBD1 | CSAIGTGGLRNTGELFF
TRBJ2-5 | NA | TRBV20-1 | NA | CSATLRHQETQYF
TRBJ2-1 | few | TRBV5-1 | NA | CASSLDGTDVHEQFF
TRBJ1-2 | NA | TRBV6-2/TRBV6-3 | NA | CASSDRTLGGYTF
TRBJ1-3 | NA | TRBV12-3/TRBV12-4 | NA | CASSPDITWGNTIYF
TRBJ2-2 | NA | TRBV4-3 | NA | CASRLRNTGELFF
TRBJ2-6 | NA | TRBV6-1 | NA | CASRSQGKGANVLTF
TRBJ1-5 | many | TRBV6-5 | TRBD1 | CASSYFRGRQPQHF
TRBJ2-7 | NA | TRBV18 | TRBD2 | CASSPQGLALPYEQYF
TRBJ2-1 | NA | TRBV6-2/TRBV6-3 | TRBD2 | CASTPDSGRAYNEQFF
TRBJ2-7 | many | TRBV15 | NA | CATSRDYGRTSYEQYF
TRBJ1-1 | few | TRBV5-1 | NA | CASSFWQGVAEAFF
TRBJ2-3 | NA | TRBV29-1 | NA | CSLTGTLTDTQYF
TRBJ2-3 | NA | TRBV7-2 | TRBD2 | CASSTWRGVEGTDTQYF
TRBJ2-3 | NA | TRBV7-6 | NA | CASSLSVGTDTQYF
TRBJ2-2 | few | TRBV12-3/TRBV12-4 | NA | CASRQRAANTGELFF